Listed below are T cell receptor beta chains from one sample, sequenced in a study of patients and donors after allogeneic stem cell transplantation. TCRdb itself ran the RT-PCR reads through MiXCR, one entry per CDR3 protein. This table has over 350,000 distinct CDR3 sequences, roughly 17% appearing once. Sequencing was carried out using blood, either unsorted or a sorted T cell fraction (not recorded which). The receptors originated from a human donor who was either an allogeneic HSCT recipient or a stem cell or donor lymphocyte infusion donor (not recorded which). It is not recorded whose cells these are; they may come from a transplant donor. Both conserved end residues are part of each CDR3. A D gene is named only where the DNA matches it firmly. Part of the rows lack a size; the others show once, few, many or a class for expanded clones.

.,TRBV12-3/TRBV12-4,many,TRBJ1-6,TGTGCCAGCAGTTTAAGTCTCGGAGGCAATTCACCCCTCCACTTT,CASSLSLGGNSPLHF
TRBD2,TRBV7-3,.,TRBJ2-7,TGTGCCAGCAGCTTAAAGATCGGGACTAGCCCTCACGAGCAGTACTTC,CASSLKIGTSPHEQYF
TRBD1,TRBV12-3/TRBV12-4,few,TRBJ1-1,TGTGCCAGCAGTTTAAGTCCCTACAGGGGCTCTAACACTGAAGCTTTCTTT,CASSLSPYRGSNTEAFF
.,TRBV20-1,few,TRBJ2-3,TGCAGTGCTAGAGAGGGGGGCACAGATACGCAGTATTTT,CSAREGGTDTQYF
.,TRBV30,.,TRBJ1-6,TGTGCCTGGAGGCTACACTACGAGACACCCCTCCACTTT,CAWRLHYETPLHF
TRBD2,TRBV4-1,many,TRBJ2-4,TGCGCCAGCAGCCTGTTGGGACTAGCGGGTAACATTCAGTACTTC,CASSLLGLAGNIQYF
.,TRBV6-2/TRBV6-3,once,TRBJ1-4,TGTGCCAGCACCCCTGGATGGCGGTCTAATGAAAAACTGTTTTTT,CASTPGWRSNEKLFF
.,TRBV6-2/TRBV6-3,.,TRBJ1-1,TGTGCCAGCAGTTCCGACAGTACGAACACTGAAGCTTTCTTT,CASSSDSTNTEAFF
TRBD2,TRBV5-1,many,TRBJ2-7,TGCGCCAGCAGCTTGCCCCCGCTAGCGGGAGGAGAGACCTACGAGCAGTACTTC,CASSLPPLAGGETYEQYF
TRBD2,TRBV7-3,.,TRBJ2-3,TGTGCCAGCAGCTTAGACTCCGGGACTAGCGGGAGGGGGGATACGCAGTATTTT,CASSLDSGTSGRGDTQYF
TRBD1,TRBV30,.,TRBJ1-1,TGTGCCTGGAGTCCACACTGGACAGGTAACACTGAAGCTTTCTTT,CAWSPHWTGNTEAFF
.,TRBV24-1,many,TRBJ2-2,TGTGCCACCAGTGACGGGGGACAGATCACCGGGGAGCTGTTTTTT,CATSDGGQITGELFF
.,TRBV2,few,TRBJ2-4,TGTGCCAGCAGTGAGCGAGGGCGGATAGCCAAAAACATTCAGTACTTC,CASSERGRIAKNIQYF
.,TRBV5-5,many,TRBJ2-7,TGTGCCAGCAGCAGTGGTAACGAGCAGTACTTC,CASSSGNEQYF
.,TRBV4-1,few,TRBJ2-7,TGCGCCAGCAGCCAACTCCGGGACGGTCAGACCGAGCAGTACTTC,CASSQLRDGQTEQYF
.,TRBV5-1,.,TRBJ1-5,TGCGCCAGCACCACTTCGTTGAGGGGAGGCCAGCCCCAGCATTTT,CASTTSLRGGQPQHF
TRBD1,TRBV20-1,.,TRBJ1-6,TGCAGTGCTTCGGGGACAGACCTCTATAATTCACCCCTCCACTTT,CSASGTDLYNSPLHF
.,TRBV10-3,many,TRBJ2-7,TGTGCCATCAGTGAGTCGATAAAGGATCCGGAGAGCTCCTACGAGCAGTACTTC,CAISESIKDPESSYEQYF
.,TRBV6-5,.,TRBJ1-5,TGTGCCAGCAGTTATGATAAGACGGGGGGGAGAGGACAGCCCCAGCATTTT,CASSYDKTGGRGQPQHF
TRBD1,TRBV2,.,TRBJ1-1,TGTGCCAGCAGGACAGGGTGGAACACTGAATCTTTCTTT,CASRTGWNTESFF
.,TRBV11-1,few,TRBJ2-3,TGTGCCAGCAGCCCTAGCGCTCGAAGATCCCCATTCACAGATACGCAGTATTTT,CASSPSARRSPFTDTQYF
.,TRBV12-3/TRBV12-4,once,TRBJ1-4,TGTGCCAGCAGTTTAGGCGGACAGAAACTTGCAACTAATGAAAAACTGTTTTTT,CASSLGGQKLATNEKLFF
TRBD1,TRBV7-3,.,TRBJ2-3,TGTGCCAGCAGCCCCCAGGGGACAGCAGATACGCAGTATTTT,CASSPQGTADTQYF
.,TRBV5-4,.,TRBJ2-5,TGTGCCAGCAGCTCCAATACCAGGGGAAAGACCCAGTACTTC,CASSSNTRGKTQYF
TRBD2,TRBV10-3,few,TRBJ2-1,TGTGCCTCAACGGCGGGAGTAAAAGGCAATGAGCAGTTCTTC,CASTAGVKGNEQFF
.,TRBV5-4,few,TRBJ2-5,TGTGCCAGCAGCCCAAACACGAGGACCCAGTACTTC,CASSPNTRTQYF
.,TRBV4-1,.,TRBJ2-5,TGCGCCAGCAGCCAAGGAGGTGGGCAGGTCCAAGAGACCCAGTACTTC,CASSQGGGQVQETQYF
.,TRBV3-1,.,TRBJ1-6,TGTGCCAGCAGCCAACAGGGTCTTTCACCCCTCCACTTT,CASSQQGLSPLHF
.,TRBV5-5,few,TRBJ2-3,TGTGCCAGCAGCTTGCAAGGGGGGGCCGGCACAGATACGCAGTATTTT,CASSLQGGAGTDTQYF
TRBD2,TRBV13,.,TRBJ2-5,TGTGCCAGCAGCGTAGGGGGGCTAGCGGGGGAGACCCAGTACTTC,CASSVGGLAGETQYF
TRBD2,TRBV2,few,TRBJ2-4,TGTGCCAGCAGTGACGAAAGCGGGAGGGCCAAAAACATTCAGTACTTC,CASSDESGRAKNIQYF